The 29 T cell receptor beta chains below were found in one sample sequenced in a study of T-cell memory formation after mild COVID-19. TCRdb re-called the 5' RACE reads with MiXCR, one entry per CDR3 protein. The sample shows hundreds of thousands of distinct CDR3 sequences, around a sixth of them seen only once. The material sequenced was PBMCs or a T cell subset sorted from them (not recorded which). The receptor set was obtained from an adult woman who had mild COVID-19 (a few samples of this study predate the infection). Cell type and time point are not known.

This clonotype has at least ten counts. The chain uses TRBV10-3 and TRBJ1-2, with D possibly TRBD1 on 5 matching bases. This CDR3 is built from 11 residues. Germline values: CDR1 ENHRY, CDR2 SYGVKD. V lost 11 bases and J 5 bases, leaving 12 bases between the germline ends. CDR3 loop: CAFQGGYGYTF. CDR3 nucleotide sequence: TGTGCCTTCCAGGGAGGTTATGGCTACACCTTC.

This clonotype was counted a few times. The germline gene is not matched at one end of the junction; a read error may be the cause. The chain has TRBV5-5 and TRBJ2-5; D not resolved. Germline V gene sequence: CDR1 SGHKS, CDR2 YYEKEE (reference sequence). This CDR3 has 12 amino acids. CDR3 in amino acids: CASRLVLETQYF. The DNA for the CDR3 is TGTGCCAGCCGCTTGGTTCTAGAGACCCAGTACTTC.

This clonotype came up a few times. V is TRBV24-1 and J is TRBJ2-2, with D possibly matching TRBD1 (6 bases). This CDR3 has 17 residues. Trimming removed 4 bases from V and 6 bases from J, with 20 bases in between. From germline, CDR1 is KGHDR and CDR2 SFDVKD. CDR3 sequence: CATSEPTGPRGAGELFF. The CDR3 DNA follows: TGTGCCACCAGTGAACCTACAGGGCCGAGAGGGGCCGGGGAGCTGTTTTTT.

This chain connects TRBV25-1 to TRBJ2-1, with D unresolved. Germline assignment: CDR1 MGHDK and CDR2 SYGVNS. V lost 4 bases, J lost 4 bases, and 17 bases lay in between. This CDR3 has 16 amino acids. DNA of the CDR3: TGTGCCAGCAGTGCCGACGACGGCCTAGTATACAATGAGCAGTTCTTC. Protein: CASSADDGLVYNEQFF.

V gene TRBV9 combines with J gene TRBJ2-1; 10 nucleotides agree with TRBD2. CDR3 length equals 20 residues. Germline CDR1 is SGDLS and CDR2 is YYNGEE. Trimming cost V 4 bases and J 0 bases; bases outside gene matches: 16. For the CDR3, the DNA is TGTGCCAGCAGCCATCCCCTAGCGGGAGAGGGAAGAGGCTCCTACAATGAGCAGTTCTTC. Protein: CASSHPLAGEGRGSYNEQFF.

This clonotype was seen ten or more times. The J gene is TRBJ2-7, the V gene TRBV10-3; 8 bases line up with TRBD1. The ends lost 5 bases at V and 6 bases at J; junction bases unmatched: 12. The CDR3 has 15 residues. Germline assignment: CDR1 ENHRY and CDR2 SYGVKD. In nucleotides, the CDR3 is TGTGCCATCAGTCACGGGACAGGCGAAGAACCCGAGCAGTACTTC. Amino acids: CAISHGTGEEPEQYF.

This clonotype was seen repeatedly, ten times or more. One junction end disagrees with the germline gene, perhaps due to a read error. The CDR3: CSARGLAGGLDTQYF. Here the CDR3 DNA reads TGCAGCGCTAGGGGGTTAGCGGGAGGGCTGGATACGCAGTATTTT. This chain connects TRBV20-1 to TRBJ2-3; 11 bases align to TRBD2. Germline CDR1 DFQATT, CDR2 SNEGSKA (reference sequence). The CDR3 runs to 15 residues.

The chain has TRBV24-1 and TRBJ2-5; no firm D call. The CDR3 has 17 amino acids. Germline-derived CDR1 and CDR2 are KGHDR and SFDVKD. The V and J ends lost 2 bases and 2 bases respectively, with 17 bases between them. The CDR3 protein is CATSDSFGVGLQETQYF. The DNA of the CDR3 is TGTGCCACCAGTGATTCCTTTGGGGTAGGGTTACAAGAGACCCAGTACTTC.

This chain links TRBV7-9 with TRBJ2-3; 9 bases fit TRBD2. The V gene's germline CDR1 is SEHNR and CDR2 FQNEAQ (reference sequence). The CDR3 spans 16 residues. Trimming took 5 bases from V and 1 from J; bases not matched to a gene: 7. The CDR3 reads CASSPKRTSGTDTQYF. For the CDR3, the DNA is TGTGCCAGCAGCCCCAAACGGACTAGCGGCACAGATACGCAGTATTTT.

This clonotype was recorded a few times. The chain joins TRBV20-1 to TRBJ1-1; a possible D gene is TRBD1 (5 bases). Trimming took 6 bases from V and 0 from J, leaving 11 bases between them. The CDR3 contains 13 residues. Germline V gene sequence: CDR1 DFQATT, CDR2 SNEGSKA (reference sequence). The CDR3 region has the DNA TGCAGTGCCTCATGGGGGATGAACACTGAAGCTTTCTTT. Translation gives CSASWGMNTEAFF.

This clonotype has only a few counts. CDR3: CASRKTAGTEAFF. The CDR3, as DNA: TGTGCCAGCAGAAAGACAGCGGGCACTGAAGCTTTCTTT. The gene calls are TRBV12-3 or TRBV12-4 and TRBJ1-1, with D perhaps matching TRBD1 (5 bases). The CDR3 has 13 residues. V shed 6 bases and J shed 4 bases, with 12 bases lying between them.

V usage is TRBV5-1 and J usage is TRBJ2-5; tentative D call: TRBD2 (6 bases). V lost 3 bases and J lost 11, with 23 bases in between. Germline CDR1 reads SGHRS; CDR2 reads YFSETQ. The CDR3 extends over 15 amino acids. CDR3 protein: CASSWTIREEGTQYF. The CDR3 nucleotides read TGCGCCAGCAGCTGGACGATCCGAGAAGAAGGGACTCAGTACTTC.

CDR3: CASSLSGTGVGNEQFF. In nucleotides, the CDR3 is TGTGCCAGCAGTTTAAGTGGGACAGGGGTGGGAAATGAGCAGTTCTTC. The V call is TRBV28, the J call TRBJ2-1, with 10 bases aligning to TRBD1. This CDR3 contains 16 residues. In germline, CDR1 is MDHEN, CDR2 SYDVKM. The V segment lost 2 bases and the J segment 7 bases; nucleotides outside the gene matches: 8. Supplemented by reference TRBV28 and TRBJ2-1, the full variable domain reads DVKVTQSSRYLVKRTGEKVFLECVQDMDHENMFWYRQDPGLGLRLIYFSYDVKMKEKGDIPEGYSVSREKKERFSLILESASTNQTSMYLCASSLSGTGVGNEQFFGPGTRLTVL.

This clonotype was detected a few times. The V call is TRBV7-8, the J call TRBJ2-1; D is unclear. Germline V CDR1 and CDR2: SGHVS, FQNEAQ. Trimming removed 4 bases at V and 8 bases at J, with 12 bases between. The CDR3 has 13 residues. This chain's CDR3 is CASSSAADHEQFF. DNA of the CDR3: TGTGCCAGCAGCTCCGCGGCGGATCATGAGCAGTTCTTC. Drawing the rest from reference TRBV7-8 and TRBJ2-1, the complete variable domain is GAGVSQSPRYKVAKRGQDVALRCDPISGHVSLFWYQQALGQGPEFLTYFQNEAQLDKSGLPSDRFFAERPEGSVSTLKIQRTQQEDSAVYLCASSSAADHEQFFGPGTRLTVL.

Only a few counts were recorded for this clonotype. This chain links TRBV20-1 with TRBJ1-2, with unresolved D. CDR1 is DFQATT, CDR2 SNEGSKA, per germline (reference sequence). CDR3 length equals 16 residues. The V gene lost 4 bases and the J gene lost 7 bases, with 25 bases spanning the gap. DNA of the CDR3: TGCAGTGCTACCTACGTATCCGCGACCTCCTGGGGTGGCTACACCTTC. Translated: CSATYVSATSWGGYTF.

This chain uses TRBV24-1 with TRBJ1-5; a possible D gene is TRBD1 (5 bases). The CDR3 covers 15 residues. With 3 bases removed from V and 4 bases from J, the gap between germline ends came to 12 bases. The germline gives CDR1 KGHDR, CDR2 SFDVKD. This chain's CDR3 is CATSDGASGNQPQHF. In DNA form, the CDR3 reads TGTGCCACCAGTGATGGGGCCTCGGGGAATCAGCCCCAGCATTTT.

The CDR3 DNA reads TGTGCCAGCAGCCAACGGGACAGACCCTACGAGCAGTACTTC. This translates into CASSQRDRPYEQYF. This chain connects TRBV4-2 to TRBJ2-7, with 7 bases lining up with TRBD1. In germline, CDR1 is LGHNA, CDR2 YNFKEQ. The CDR3 totals 14 residues. The J segment lost 2 bases and the V segment lost 2 bases, leaving 3 bases of the junction unmatched.

As concerns this clonotype: Mismatch with germline at one junction end may stem from a read error. The V and J genes are TRBV3-1 and TRBJ2-1; D not certain. CDR3 length: 15 residues. Germline V gives CDR1 LGHDT, CDR2 YNNKEL (reference sequence). The CDR3 reads CASRQEPGYYNEQFF. The CDR3 DNA is TGTGCCAGCAGACAAGAGCCAGGTTACTACAATGAGCAGTTCTTC.

The chain is built from TRBV9 and TRBJ2-7; D uncertain. Germline loops: CDR1 SGDLS, CDR2 YYNGEE. CDR3 size: 12 residues. Trimming took 0 bases from V and 5 from J, leaving 6 bases between them. CDR3 sequence (DNA): TGTGCCAGCAGCGTAGGTGAGGACGAGCAGTACTTC. Translated: CASSVGEDEQYF.

The V call is TRBV6-5, the J call TRBJ2-7, with a possible D match to TRBD2 (5 bases). This CDR3 spans 15 amino acids. From germline, CDR1 is MNHEY and CDR2 SVGAGI. Trimming removed 6 bases at V and 6 bases at J, with 21 bases between. The DNA of the CDR3 is TGTGCCAGCAGCCCCCCAGCGGCCGCCCCCGGCGAGCAGTACTTC. Its translation: CASSPPAAAPGEQYF.

CDR3 sequence reads: CASRNRGVVNEQYF. DNA of the CDR3: TGTGCCAGCAGAAACCGGGGGGTGGTTAACGAGCAGTACTTC. The chain joins TRBV6-1 to TRBJ2-7; the match to TRBD2 covers 7 bases. There are 14 residues in the CDR3. Germline values: CDR1 MNHNS, CDR2 SASEGT. Unmatched junction bases numbered 10, after V lost 6 bases and J lost 5 bases.

In its sample, this clonotype was seen a few times. The chain links TRBV6-5 to TRBJ2-1; D call uncertain. CDR1 and CDR2 from the germline V gene are MNHEY and SVGAGI. Trimming left V 2 bases short and J 10 bases short, with 6 bases between. The CDR3 has 11 amino acids. For the CDR3, the DNA is TGTGCCAGCAGTTACGTCGGGGAGCAGTTCTTC. Translated: CASSYVGEQFF.

This clonotype was observed a few times. Here the CDR3 reads CASSSGTARYTGELFF. CDR3 sequence (DNA): TGTGCCAGCAGCTCAGGGACAGCCCGATACACCGGGGAGCTGTTTTTT. V and J are TRBV7-9 and TRBJ2-2; 7 nucleotides align to TRBD1. The CDR3 is made up of 16 amino acids. Germline CDR1 and CDR2: SEHNR and FQNEAQ (reference sequence). V trimming: 4 bases; J trimming: 3 bases; junction bases outside the gene matches: 8.

This clonotype was seen a few times. This chain uses TRBV7-6 with TRBJ2-5, with D unclear. The CDR3 covers 18 residues. Germline CDR1 and CDR2: SGHVS and FNYEAQ. The germline V and J ends were trimmed by 4 bases and 4 bases, with 25 bases remaining between them. The CDR3 DNA follows: TGTGCCAGCAGCTCCAGCTTAGGCACTAAGGGTGTAGGAGAGACCCAGTACTTC. This sequence encodes CASSSSLGTKGVGETQYF.

This clonotype has at least ten counts. The gene calls are TRBV5-4 and TRBJ2-3; 7 nucleotides line up with TRBD2. The CDR3 consists of 17 residues. Germline V gives CDR1 SGHNT, CDR2 YYREEE (reference sequence). V lost 2 bases, J lost 1 base, and 10 bases stayed unmatched. In DNA form, the CDR3 reads TGTGCCAGCAGCTTAGCCCAGCTGGGAGGGGGCACAGATACGCAGTATTTT. It is translated as CASSLAQLGGGTDTQYF.

The chain links TRBV29-1 to TRBJ2-7, with TRBD1 identical over 7 bases. The CDR3 has 14 residues. The V gene end was trimmed by 2 bases and the J gene end by 2 bases; junction bases not matched to a gene: 6. Germline V gene sequence: CDR1 SQVTM, CDR2 ANQGSEA. The CDR3 DNA is TGCAGCGTTGAATGGGACAGCGAACCCTACGAGCAGTACTTC. It specifies CSVEWDSEPYEQYF.

This clonotype showed up many times. V is TRBV5-1 and J is TRBJ2-1, with D uncertain. The CDR3 runs 15 residues. The germline CDR1 and CDR2 sequences are SGHRS and YFSETQ. Deletions cut 0 bases from V and 2 bases from J, with 9 bases between. The CDR3 DNA reads TGCGCCAGCAGCTTGGCCATTGGCGCCTACAATGAGCAGTTCTTC. Translation gives CASSLAIGAYNEQFF.

CDR3 DNA sequence: TGTGCCAGCAGTTACTCGAGGTCTCTAGCGAACGCGGGGGAGCTGTTTTTT. The encoded protein is CASSYSRSLANAGELFF. V and J are TRBV6-2 or TRBV6-3 and TRBJ2-2; TRBD2 might be the D (6 bases). CDR3 length: 17 amino acids. Germline CDR1 and CDR2: MNHEY and SVGEGT. Deletions cut 0 bases from V and 8 bases from J, with 19 bases between.

This clonotype was counted at least ten times. J is TRBJ2-7 and V is TRBV5-1, with D uncertain. Germline V CDR1 and CDR2: SGHRS, YFSETQ. The V end lost 4 bases, the J end lost 5 bases, and 10 bases lay between the germline ends. The CDR3 length is 12 residues. CDR3 loop: CASSLRWDEQYF. CDR3 sequence (DNA): TGCGCCAGCAGCCTGAGGTGGGACGAGCAGTACTTC.